Listed below are T cell receptor beta chains from one sample, sequenced in a study of T cell responses to AZD1222 COVID-19 vaccine. The data were produced by immunoSEQ multiplex PCR, yet TCRdb's version contains in-frame clones alone and is incomplete. This table has under 150,000 clones, more than 75% appearing once. The material sequenced was peripheral blood, taken on day 0 of AZD1222 vaccination. The receptor set was obtained from an adult in good health. The CDR3 runs from the conserved cysteine through the conserved F or W. D genes are given only for firm matches. Clone size is stated in some rows and not others, as once, few, many or a class when expanded.

J gene: TRBJ2-3; V gene: TRBV11-1; clone size: -; D gene: -; CDR3 protein: CASRGPTDTQYF; CDR3 DNA: TGTGCCAGCAGGGGGCCGACAGATACGCAGTATTTT
J gene: TRBJ2-3; V gene: TRBV18; clone size: -; D gene: -; CDR3 protein: CASSQDMTDTQYF; CDR3 DNA: TGTGCCAGCTCACAGGACATGACAGATACGCAGTATTTT
J gene: TRBJ2-2; V gene: TRBV7-3; clone size: once; D gene: TRBD1; CDR3 protein: CASSRQGQGNTGELFF; CDR3 DNA: TGTGCCAGCAGCCGCCAGGGACAGGGTAACACCGGGGAGCTGTTTTTT
J gene: TRBJ1-4; V gene: TRBV3-1/TRBV3-2; clone size: -; D gene: -; CDR3 protein: CASSQREKLFF; CDR3 DNA: TGTGCCAGCAGCCAGAGGGAAAAACTGTTTTTT
J gene: TRBJ2-5; V gene: TRBV5-6; clone size: -; D gene: -; CDR3 protein: CASSSWGLQETQYF; CDR3 DNA: TGTGCCAGCAGCTCTTGGGGGCTTCAAGAGACCCAGTACTTC
J gene: TRBJ2-7; V gene: TRBV4-1; clone size: -; D gene: -; CDR3 protein: CASSQDPGPMAAYEQYF; CDR3 DNA: TGCGCCAGCAGCCAAGATCCGGGACCCATGGCGGCCTACGAGCAGTACTTC
J gene: TRBJ1-3; V gene: TRBV4-2; clone size: -; D gene: -; CDR3 protein: CASSQDGISGNTIYF; CDR3 DNA: TGTGCCAGCAGCCAAGATGGGATCTCTGGAAACACCATATATTTT
J gene: TRBJ2-7; V gene: TRBV15; clone size: -; D gene: TRBD2; CDR3 protein: CATSRSGTRAYEQYF; CDR3 DNA: TGTGCCACCAGCCGCTCCGGGACTAGGGCTTACGAGCAGTACTTC
J gene: TRBJ2-5; V gene: TRBV27; clone size: -; D gene: -; CDR3 protein: CASSLIFPGDETQYF; CDR3 DNA: TGTGCCAGCAGTTTAATTTTTCCAGGGGACGAGACCCAGTACTTC
J gene: TRBJ2-3; V gene: TRBV10-3; clone size: -; D gene: -; CDR3 protein: CAISERVDTQYF; CDR3 DNA: TGTGCCATCAGTGAACGGGTGGATACGCAGTATTTT
J gene: TRBJ1-1; V gene: TRBV4-2; clone size: few; D gene: -; CDR3 protein: CASSQALENTEAFF; CDR3 DNA: TGTGCCAGCAGCCAAGCCCTGGAGAACACTGAAGCTTTCTTT
J gene: TRBJ1-5; V gene: TRBV19; clone size: -; D gene: -; CDR3 protein: CASSIGNQPQHF; CDR3 DNA: TGTGCCAGTAGTATAGGCAATCAGCCCCAGCATTTT
J gene: TRBJ1-6; V gene: TRBV7-9; clone size: -; D gene: TRBD1; CDR3 protein: CASSSYRGGSPLHF; CDR3 DNA: TGTGCCAGCAGCTCGTACAGGGGTGGCTCACCCCTCCACTTT
J gene: TRBJ1-1; V gene: TRBV5-1; clone size: once; D gene: -; CDR3 protein: CASSLSATGSSEAFF; CDR3 DNA: TGCGCCAGCAGCTTGTCGGCAACGGGCAGCAGTGAAGCTTTCTTT
J gene: TRBJ2-7; V gene: TRBV5-1; clone size: -; D gene: -; CDR3 protein: CASSSSSYEQYF; CDR3 DNA: TGCGCCAGCAGCTCCTCCTCCTACGAGCAGTACTTC
J gene: TRBJ2-1; V gene: TRBV2; clone size: -; D gene: TRBD2; CDR3 protein: CASVLTSGAYNEQFF; CDR3 DNA: TGTGCCAGCGTTTTAACTAGCGGGGCATACAATGAGCAGTTCTTC
J gene: TRBJ1-4; V gene: TRBV28; clone size: -; D gene: -; CDR3 protein: CASSVGREKLFF; CDR3 DNA: TGTGCCAGCAGTGTTGGTCGAGAAAAACTGTTTTTT
J gene: TRBJ1-1; V gene: TRBV28; clone size: few; D gene: -; CDR3 protein: CASSAPGRGEAFF; CDR3 DNA: TGTGCCAGCAGTGCCCCCGGGAGGGGAGAAGCTTTCTTT
J gene: TRBJ2-2; V gene: TRBV28; clone size: -; D gene: TRBD1; CDR3 protein: CASIDRGRFTGELFF; CDR3 DNA: TGTGCCAGCATCGACAGGGGGAGGTTCACCGGGGAGCTGTTTTTT
J gene: TRBJ1-6; V gene: TRBV3-1/TRBV3-2; clone size: -; D gene: -; CDR3 protein: CASSQDQYSPLHF; CDR3 DNA: TGTGCCAGCAGTCAAGACCAGTATTCACCCCTCCACTTT
J gene: TRBJ1-1; V gene: TRBV15; clone size: -; D gene: -; CDR3 protein: CATSSPPPTLNTEAFF; CDR3 DNA: TGTGCCACCAGCAGCCCCCCGCCTACACTTAACACTGAAGCTTTCTTT
J gene: TRBJ1-2; V gene: TRBV4-3; clone size: -; D gene: TRBD1; CDR3 protein: CASSQGGQGDYGYTF; CDR3 DNA: TGCGCCAGCAGCCAAGGGGGACAGGGGGACTATGGCTACACCTTC
J gene: TRBJ1-2; V gene: TRBV7-9; clone size: -; D gene: -; CDR3 protein: CASSLALGQGGGYTF; CDR3 DNA: TGTGCCAGCAGCTTAGCGCTTGGGCAGGGCGGTGGCTACACCTTC
J gene: TRBJ1-2; V gene: TRBV19; clone size: -; D gene: TRBD1; CDR3 protein: CASSTGQGVGYTF; CDR3 DNA: TGTGCCAGTAGTACCGGACAGGGGGTTGGCTACACCTTC
J gene: TRBJ2-3; V gene: TRBV3-1/TRBV3-2; clone size: -; D gene: -; CDR3 protein: CASSQRGTDTQYF; CDR3 DNA: TGTGCCAGCAGCCAAAGGGGCACAGATACGCAGTATTTT
J gene: TRBJ2-2; V gene: TRBV29-1; clone size: -; D gene: TRBD1; CDR3 protein: CSVRDRASGYTGELFF; CDR3 DNA: TGCAGCGTCCGGGACAGAGCTTCCGGATACACCGGGGAGCTGTTTTTT
J gene: TRBJ1-4; V gene: TRBV7-2; clone size: -; D gene: -; CDR3 protein: CASSLAGQLTNEKLFF; CDR3 DNA: TGTGCCAGCAGCTTAGCGGGGCAGCTTACCAATGAAAAACTGTTTTTT
J gene: TRBJ2-7; V gene: TRBV7-8; clone size: -; D gene: -; CDR3 protein: CASSSTRLGQYF; CDR3 DNA: TGTGCCAGCAGCTCAACCCGCCTCGGGCAGTACTTC
J gene: TRBJ2-4; V gene: TRBV4-3; clone size: -; D gene: TRBD2; CDR3 protein: CASSQEFEVAGVAKNIQYF; CDR3 DNA: TGCGCCAGCAGCCAAGAATTCGAGGTAGCGGGGGTGGCCAAAAACATTCAGTACTTC
J gene: TRBJ1-1; V gene: TRBV12-3/TRBV12-4; clone size: -; D gene: -; CDR3 protein: CASSLGVGSEAFF; CDR3 DNA: TGTGCCAGCAGTTTAGGCGTAGGGAGTGAAGCTTTCTTT
J gene: TRBJ1-2; V gene: TRBV10-3; clone size: -; D gene: TRBD1; CDR3 protein: CAINRGTSNYGYTF; CDR3 DNA: TGTGCCATCAACAGGGGGACGTCTAACTATGGCTACACCTTC
J gene: TRBJ1-4; V gene: TRBV4-3; clone size: -; D gene: -; CDR3 protein: CASSQELGPAGEKLFF; CDR3 DNA: TGCGCCAGCAGCCAAGAACTTGGGCCGGCGGGTGAAAAACTGTTTTTT
J gene: TRBJ2-3; V gene: TRBV4-3; clone size: -; D gene: -; CDR3 protein: CASSQDPAGVGTQYF; CDR3 DNA: TGCGCCAGCAGCCAAGACCCGGCTGGGGTAGGTACGCAGTATTTT
J gene: TRBJ2-1; V gene: TRBV5-4; clone size: -; D gene: -; CDR3 protein: CASSLGQYNEQFF; CDR3 DNA: TGTGCCAGCAGCTTAGGCCAGTACAATGAGCAGTTCTTC
J gene: TRBJ2-2; V gene: TRBV18; clone size: -; D gene: -; CDR3 protein: CASSPRDGRTTGELFF; CDR3 DNA: TGTGCCAGCTCACCGAGGGACGGTCGAACAACCGGGGAGCTGTTTTTT
J gene: TRBJ2-1; V gene: TRBV7-9; clone size: -; D gene: -; CDR3 protein: CASSGYLGESADEQFF; CDR3 DNA: TGTGCCAGCAGCGGATATCTGGGGGAGTCGGCCGATGAGCAGTTCTTC
J gene: TRBJ2-7; V gene: TRBV28; clone size: once; D gene: -; CDR3 protein: CASSPLGNEQYF; CDR3 DNA: TGTGCCAGCAGTCCCCTTGGAAACGAGCAGTACTTC
J gene: TRBJ2-1; V gene: TRBV20-1; clone size: -; D gene: -; CDR3 protein: CSASEQSLYNEQFF; CDR3 DNA: TGCAGTGCTAGTGAACAGAGCCTGTACAATGAGCAGTTCTTC
J gene: TRBJ2-3; V gene: TRBV12-3/TRBV12-4; clone size: -; D gene: -; CDR3 protein: CASSLALADTQYF; CDR3 DNA: TGTGCCAGCAGTTTAGCTTTGGCAGATACGCAGTATTTT
J gene: TRBJ2-3; V gene: TRBV20-1; clone size: -; D gene: -; CDR3 protein: CSARDPKRQYF; CDR3 DNA: TGCAGTGCTAGAGATCCCAAGAGGCAGTATTTT
J gene: TRBJ1-1; V gene: TRBV24-1; clone size: -; D gene: -; CDR3 protein: CATSDQIRTDTEAFF; CDR3 DNA: TGTGCCACCAGTGATCAGATTCGGACAGACACTGAAGCTTTCTTT
J gene: TRBJ2-1; V gene: TRBV6-2/TRBV6-3; clone size: -; D gene: -; CDR3 protein: CASSYSVGASSYNEQFF; CDR3 DNA: TGTGCCAGCAGTTACTCGGTAGGGGCAAGCTCCTACAATGAGCAGTTCTTC
J gene: TRBJ2-1; V gene: TRBV7-8; clone size: -; D gene: -; CDR3 protein: CASSLATVRVGNEQFF; CDR3 DNA: TGTGCCAGCAGCTTAGCTACGGTCAGGGTGGGCAATGAGCAGTTCTTC
J gene: TRBJ1-2; V gene: TRBV11-2; clone size: -; D gene: -; CDR3 protein: CASSLAPDGPGGYTF; CDR3 DNA: TGTGCCAGCAGCCTAGCGCCGGACGGCCCGGGTGGCTACACCTTC